Described below is a single TCR beta chain sequence and its context. The antigen remains undetermined. As for the donors, each was a healthy bone marrow donor. The primer mix had 60 Vbeta and 13 Jbeta primers. TCRdb's copy holds only in-frame clones and misses some; the assay was immunoSEQ multiplex PCR. The sample has about 170,000 clones; around 80% are singletons. This sample stems from a study of cytomegalovirus exposure and HLA in healthy donors. Study-level results: In vitro testing confirmed a few CMV-associated chains as specific for CMV antigens.

The specimen was PBMCs. The TCR sequence derives from a woman between 45 and 65 years old in good health and CMV-seropositive.

This CDR3 is CASSQTGSTEAFF. The DNA for the CDR3 is TGTGCCAGCAGCCAAACAGGGAGCACTGAAGCTTTCTTT. J is TRBJ1-1 and V is TRBV4-2; TRBD1 might be the D (6 bases). Germline loops: CDR1 LGHNA, CDR2 YNFKEQ. Deletions cut 2 bases from V and 4 bases from J, with 8 bases between. This CDR3 is 13 amino acids long.